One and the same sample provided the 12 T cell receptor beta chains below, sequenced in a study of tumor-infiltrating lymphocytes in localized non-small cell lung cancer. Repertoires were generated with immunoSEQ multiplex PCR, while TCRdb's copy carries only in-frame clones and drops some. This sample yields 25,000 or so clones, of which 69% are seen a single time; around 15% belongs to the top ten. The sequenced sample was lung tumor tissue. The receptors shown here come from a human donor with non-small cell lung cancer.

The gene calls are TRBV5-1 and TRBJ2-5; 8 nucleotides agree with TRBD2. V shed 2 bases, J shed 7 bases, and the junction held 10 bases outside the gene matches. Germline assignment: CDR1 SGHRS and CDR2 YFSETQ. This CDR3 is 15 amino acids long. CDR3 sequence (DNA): TGCGCCAGCAGCTTATCGAACTCGGCGGGAGGGACCCAGTACTTC. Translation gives CASSLSNSAGGTQYF.

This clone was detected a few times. CDR3 DNA sequence: TGCAGCGGGACAGGGACCACCGGGGAGCTGTTTTTT. Its translation is CSGTGTTGELFF. The V gene is TRBV29-1, the J gene TRBJ2-2; 8 bases line up with TRBD1. From germline, CDR1 is SQVTM and CDR2 ANQGSEA. The junction had 2 bases not matched to a gene; V was cut back by 7 bases and J by 4 bases. The CDR3 runs 12 residues.

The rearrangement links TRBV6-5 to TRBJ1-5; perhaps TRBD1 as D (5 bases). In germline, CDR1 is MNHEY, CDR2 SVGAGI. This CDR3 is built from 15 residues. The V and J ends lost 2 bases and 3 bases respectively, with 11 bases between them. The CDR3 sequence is CASSYGTAPNQPQHF. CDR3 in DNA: TGTGCCAGCAGTTACGGGACGGCCCCCAATCAGCCCCAGCATTTT.

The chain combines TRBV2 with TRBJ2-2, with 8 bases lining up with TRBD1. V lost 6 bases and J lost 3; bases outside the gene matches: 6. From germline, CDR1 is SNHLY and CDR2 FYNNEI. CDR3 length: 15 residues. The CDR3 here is CASRAPGGDTGELFF. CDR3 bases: TGTGCCAGCAGAGCCCCAGGGGGCGACACCGGGGAGCTGTTTTTT.

The CDR3 DNA reads TGTGCCAGCAGCTTGGCGGGCGGAACTAACTATGGCTACACCTTC. Amino acids: CASSLAGGTNYGYTF. The chain carries TRBV5-5 and TRBJ1-2; D is unclear. There are 15 residues in the CDR3. Trimming removed 0 bases from V and 0 bases from J, with 9 bases in between. Germline CDR1 SGHKS, CDR2 YYEKEE (reference sequence). The full variable domain, completed using reference TRBV5-5 and TRBJ1-2, is DAGVTQSPTHLIKTRGQQVTLRCSPISGHKSVSWYQQVLGQGPQFIFQYYEKEERGRGNFPDRFSARQFPNYSSELNVNALLLGDSALYLCASSLAGGTNYGYTFGSGTRLTVV.

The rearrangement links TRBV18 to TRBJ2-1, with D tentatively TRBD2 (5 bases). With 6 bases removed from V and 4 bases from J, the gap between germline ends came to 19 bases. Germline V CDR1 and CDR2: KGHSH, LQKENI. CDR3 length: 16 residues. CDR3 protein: CASSPRRDSSYNEQFF. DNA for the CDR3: TGTGCCAGCTCTCCTAGACGGGATTCTAGTTACAATGAGCAGTTCTTC.

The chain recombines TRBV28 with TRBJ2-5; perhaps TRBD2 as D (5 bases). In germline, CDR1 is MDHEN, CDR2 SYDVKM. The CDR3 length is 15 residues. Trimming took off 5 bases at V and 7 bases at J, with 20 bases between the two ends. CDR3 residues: CASSPFLGSERTQYF. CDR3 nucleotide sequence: TGTGCCAGCAGTCCTTTTTTGGGTAGCGAGCGGACCCAGTACTTC.

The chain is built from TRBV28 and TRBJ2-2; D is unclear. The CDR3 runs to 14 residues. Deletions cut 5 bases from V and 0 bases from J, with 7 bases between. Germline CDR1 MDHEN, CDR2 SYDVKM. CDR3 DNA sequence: TGTGCCAGCAGTAGACTGTCGAACACCGGGGAGCTGTTTTTT. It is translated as CASSRLSNTGELFF.

The CDR3 DNA follows: TGTGCCAGTAGTATATATGGAGGACAGGCCTCTCAGCCCCAGCATTTT. Encoded protein: CASSIYGGQASQPQHF. The chain joins TRBV19 to TRBJ1-5; 7 nucleotides align to TRBD1. The CDR3 loop spans 16 amino acids. V lost 2 bases, J lost 6 bases, and 10 bases stayed unmatched. Germline CDR1 reads LNHDA; CDR2 reads SQIVND (reference sequence). Combining the CDR3 with reference TRBV19 and TRBJ1-5 gives the whole variable domain DGGITQSPKYLFRKEGQNVTLSCEQNLNHDAMYWYRQDPGQGLRLIYYSQIVNDFQKGDIAEGYSVSREKKESFPLTVTSAQKNPTAFYLCASSIYGGQASQPQHFGDGTRLSIL.

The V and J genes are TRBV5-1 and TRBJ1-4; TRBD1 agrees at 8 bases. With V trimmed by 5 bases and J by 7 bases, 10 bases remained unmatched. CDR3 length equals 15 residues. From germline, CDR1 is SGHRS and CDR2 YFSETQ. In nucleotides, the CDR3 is TGCGCCAGCAGTTCCGCCGGGACAGGAGGTGAAAAACTGTTTTTT. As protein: CASSSAGTGGEKLFF.

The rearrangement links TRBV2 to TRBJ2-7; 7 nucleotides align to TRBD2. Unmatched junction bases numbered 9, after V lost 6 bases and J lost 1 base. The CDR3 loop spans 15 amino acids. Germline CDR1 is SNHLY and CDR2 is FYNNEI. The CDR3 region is CASRAGGGESYEQYF. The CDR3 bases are TGTGCCAGCAGGGCAGGCGGGGGAGAGTCCTACGAGCAGTACTTC. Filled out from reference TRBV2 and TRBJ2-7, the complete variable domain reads EPEVTQTPSHQVTQMGQEVILRCVPISNHLYFYWYRQILGQKVEFLVSFYNNEISEKSEIFDDQFSVERPDGSNFTLKIRSTKLEDSAMYFCASRAGGGESYEQYFGPGTRLTVT.

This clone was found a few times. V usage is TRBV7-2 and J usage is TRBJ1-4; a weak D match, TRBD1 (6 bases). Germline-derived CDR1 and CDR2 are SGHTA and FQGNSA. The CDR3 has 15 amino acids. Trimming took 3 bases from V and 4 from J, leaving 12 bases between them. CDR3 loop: CASSLATGLNEKLFF. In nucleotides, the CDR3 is TGTGCCAGCAGCTTGGCGACAGGCCTTAATGAAAAACTGTTTTTT.